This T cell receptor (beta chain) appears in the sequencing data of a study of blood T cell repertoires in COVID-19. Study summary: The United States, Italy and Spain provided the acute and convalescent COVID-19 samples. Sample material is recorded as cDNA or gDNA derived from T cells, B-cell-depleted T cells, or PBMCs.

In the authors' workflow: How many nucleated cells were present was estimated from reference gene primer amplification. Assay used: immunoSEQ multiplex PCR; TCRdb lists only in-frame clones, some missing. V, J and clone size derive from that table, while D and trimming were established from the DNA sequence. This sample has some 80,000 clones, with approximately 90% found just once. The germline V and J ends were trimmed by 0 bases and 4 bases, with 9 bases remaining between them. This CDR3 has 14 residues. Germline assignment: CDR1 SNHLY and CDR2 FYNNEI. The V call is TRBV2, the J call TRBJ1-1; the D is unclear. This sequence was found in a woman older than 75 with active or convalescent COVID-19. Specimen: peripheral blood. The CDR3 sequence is CASSEARRTTEAFF. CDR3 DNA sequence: TGTGCCAGCAGTGAAGCAAGGAGAACCACTGAAGCTTTCTTT.